This T cell receptor beta chain stems from a study of blood T cell repertoires in COVID-19. Background on the study: Samples taken during acute and convalescent COVID-19 were collected in the United States, Italy and Spain. PBMCs, B-cell-depleted T cells, or T cells provided the cDNA or gDNA that made up the material.

CDR3 length equals 15 residues. V shed 6 bases and J shed 0 bases, with 14 bases lying between them. Germline CDR1 reads MNHEY; CDR2 reads SVGEGT. In the authors' workflow: Researchers report that nucleated cell counts were estimated from reference gene primer amplification. Repertoires were generated with immunoSEQ multiplex PCR, while TCRdb's copy carries only in-frame clones and drops some. The V and J calls and clone size are taken from that table; D and trimming were inferred from the DNA. The table lists 100,000 to 120,000 clones, under 75% of them singletons. This TCR derives from a woman aged 60-75 years with acute or convalescent COVID-19. The chain has TRBV6-2 or TRBV6-3 and TRBJ1-2; weak D call: TRBD1 (5 bases). Sequencing was carried out using peripheral blood. The CDR3, as DNA: TGTGCCAGCAGCTGGGGGGTCGGTGCTAACTATGGCTACACCTTC. It yields the protein CASSWGVGANYGYTF.